This T cell receptor beta chain was recorded in a study of beta chain features in type 1 diabetes. This clone was seen only a few times. The CDR3 is made up of 15 amino acids. Per the germline V gene, CDR1 is SGHDT and CDR2 is YYEEEE. With 0 bases removed from V and 4 bases from J, the gap between germline ends came to 11 bases. Reverse transcription of all isolated RNA meant that expressed TCRB transcripts were sequenced. Repertoires were generated with immunoSEQ multiplex PCR, while TCRdb's copy carries only in-frame clones and drops some. The repertoire has about 210,000 clones, under 13% of them found once; the top ten carry over 1%.

The sample comprised central memory CD4+ T cells from blood. The chain is built from TRBV5-6 and TRBJ1-3; no firm D call. The receptor was isolated from a young man in good health. The CDR3 DNA is TGTGCCAGCAGCTTGGATTTGGGAATCGGAAACACCATATATTTT. Protein product: CASSLDLGIGNTIYF. Full variable domain (rest looked up from reference TRBV5-6 and TRBJ1-3): DAGVTQSPTHLIKTRGQQVTLRCSPKSGHDTVSWYQQALGQGPQFIFQYYEEEERQRGNFPDRFSGHQFPNYSSELNVNALLLGDSALYLCASSLDLGIGNTIYFGEGSWLTVV.